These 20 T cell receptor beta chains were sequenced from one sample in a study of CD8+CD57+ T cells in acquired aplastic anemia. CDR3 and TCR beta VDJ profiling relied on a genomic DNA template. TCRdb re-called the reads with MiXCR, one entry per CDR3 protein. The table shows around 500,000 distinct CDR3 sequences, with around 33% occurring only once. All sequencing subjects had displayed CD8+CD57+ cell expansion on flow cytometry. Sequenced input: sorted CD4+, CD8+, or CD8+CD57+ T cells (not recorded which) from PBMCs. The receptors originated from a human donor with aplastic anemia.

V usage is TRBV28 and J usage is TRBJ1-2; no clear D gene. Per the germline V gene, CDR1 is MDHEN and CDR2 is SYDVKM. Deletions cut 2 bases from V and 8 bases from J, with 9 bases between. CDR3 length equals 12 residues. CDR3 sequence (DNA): TGTGCCAGCAGTTTAGAGTGGGGAGGCTACACCTTC. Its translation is CASSLEWGGYTF.

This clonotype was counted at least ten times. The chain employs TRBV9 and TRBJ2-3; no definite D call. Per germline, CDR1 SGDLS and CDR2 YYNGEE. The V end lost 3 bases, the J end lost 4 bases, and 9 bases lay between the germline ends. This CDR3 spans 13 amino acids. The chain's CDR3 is CASSAQTADTQYF. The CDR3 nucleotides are TGTGCCAGCAGCGCCCAAACGGCAGATACGCAGTATTTT.

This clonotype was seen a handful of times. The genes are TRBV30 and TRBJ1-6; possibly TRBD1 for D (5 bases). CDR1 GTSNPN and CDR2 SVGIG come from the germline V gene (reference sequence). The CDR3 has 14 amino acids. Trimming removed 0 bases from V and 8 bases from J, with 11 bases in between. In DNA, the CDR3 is TGTGCCTGGAGTGTCCGGGGGTCTGATTCACCCCTCCACTTT. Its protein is CAWSVRGSDSPLHF.

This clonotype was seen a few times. The CDR3 is CASSQLSGNIQYF. The DNA for the CDR3 is TGCGCCAGCAGCCAATTAAGCGGAAACATTCAGTACTTC. V and J are TRBV4-3 and TRBJ2-4, with D possibly being TRBD2 (5 bases). The CDR3 is 13 amino acids. Trimming stripped 2 bases from V and 6 bases from J, with 8 bases between. From germline, CDR1 is LGHNA and CDR2 YSLEER.

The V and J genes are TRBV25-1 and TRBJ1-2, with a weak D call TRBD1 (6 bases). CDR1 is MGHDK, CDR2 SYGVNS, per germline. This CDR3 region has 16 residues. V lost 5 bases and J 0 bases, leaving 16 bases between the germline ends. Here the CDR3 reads CASSPHGQLANYGYTF. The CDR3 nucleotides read TGTGCCAGCAGTCCCCATGGACAGTTAGCTAACTATGGCTACACCTTC.

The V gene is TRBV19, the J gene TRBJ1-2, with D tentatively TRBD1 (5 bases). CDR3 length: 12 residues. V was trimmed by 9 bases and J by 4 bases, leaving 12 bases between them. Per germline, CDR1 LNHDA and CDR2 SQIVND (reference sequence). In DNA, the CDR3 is TGTGCCAGCGCAGGGTTTAGCTATGGCTACACCTTC. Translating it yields CASAGFSYGYTF.

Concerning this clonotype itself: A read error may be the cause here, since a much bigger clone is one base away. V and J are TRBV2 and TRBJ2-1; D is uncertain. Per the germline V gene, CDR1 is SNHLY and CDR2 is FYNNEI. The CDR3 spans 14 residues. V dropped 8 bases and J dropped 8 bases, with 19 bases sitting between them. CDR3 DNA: TGTGCCAGCTGCGCGACCCATCTGCTAGATGAGCAGTTCTTC. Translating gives CASCATHLLDEQFF.

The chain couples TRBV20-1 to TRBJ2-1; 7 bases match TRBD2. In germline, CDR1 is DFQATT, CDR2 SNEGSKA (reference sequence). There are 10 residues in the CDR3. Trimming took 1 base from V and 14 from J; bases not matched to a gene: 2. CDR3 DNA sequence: TGCAGTGCTAGAGGGACTAGAGAGTTCTTC. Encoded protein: CSARGTREFF.

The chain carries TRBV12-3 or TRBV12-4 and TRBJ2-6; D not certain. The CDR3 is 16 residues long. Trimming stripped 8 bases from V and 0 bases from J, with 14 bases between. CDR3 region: CASRKQRISGANVLTF. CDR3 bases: TGTGCCAGCCGGAAACAGAGAATCTCTGGGGCCAACGTCCTGACTTTC.

CDR3 sequence: CAGTQTASYEQYF. CDR3 nucleotide sequence: TGTGCCGGCACTCAGACAGCTTCTTACGAGCAGTACTTC. This rearrangement joins TRBV25-1 to TRBJ2-7, with a possible D match to TRBD1 (5 bases). This CDR3 has 13 amino acids. Trimming shortened V by 11 bases and J by 4 bases, and 18 bases separated the two germline ends. CDR1 is MGHDK, CDR2 SYGVNS, per germline.

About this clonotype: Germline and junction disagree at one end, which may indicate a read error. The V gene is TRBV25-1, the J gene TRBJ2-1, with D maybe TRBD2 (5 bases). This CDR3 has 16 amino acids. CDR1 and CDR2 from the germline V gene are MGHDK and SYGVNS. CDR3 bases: TGCGCCAGCAGCTCCTTCCTGCTAGCCGATTACAATGAGCAGTTCTTC. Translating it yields CASSSFLLADYNEQFF.

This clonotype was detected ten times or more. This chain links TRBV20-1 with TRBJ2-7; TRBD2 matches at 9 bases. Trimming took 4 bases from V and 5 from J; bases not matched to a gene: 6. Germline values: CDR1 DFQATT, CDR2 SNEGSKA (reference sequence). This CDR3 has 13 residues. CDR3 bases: TGCAGTGCTATTGTAGCGGGAGTAAACGAGCAGTACTTC. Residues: CSAIVAGVNEQYF.

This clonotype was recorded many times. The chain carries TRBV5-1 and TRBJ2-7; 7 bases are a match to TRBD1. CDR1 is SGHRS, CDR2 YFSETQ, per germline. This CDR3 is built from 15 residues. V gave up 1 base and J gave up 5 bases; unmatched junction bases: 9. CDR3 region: CASSLSGTATNEQYF. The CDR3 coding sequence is TGCGCCAGCAGCTTGTCCGGGACAGCCACCAACGAGCAGTACTTC.

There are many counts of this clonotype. The CDR3 nucleotides read TGTGCCAGTAGTATAGATAGACGGCCCCCCAATGAGCAGTTCTTC. This encodes CASSIDRRPPNEQFF. V usage is TRBV19 and J usage is TRBJ2-1; D is undetermined. The germline gives CDR1 LNHDA, CDR2 SQIVND (reference sequence). This CDR3 has 15 amino acids. Trimming took 0 bases from V and 6 from J, leaving 12 bases between them.

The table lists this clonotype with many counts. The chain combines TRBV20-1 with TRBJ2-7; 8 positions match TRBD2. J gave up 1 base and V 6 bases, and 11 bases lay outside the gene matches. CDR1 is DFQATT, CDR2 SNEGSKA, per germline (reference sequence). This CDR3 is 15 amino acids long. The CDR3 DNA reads TGCAGTGCACCCCTGAGGCTAGCGGGTTCCTACGAGCAGTACTTC. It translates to CSAPLRLAGSYEQYF.

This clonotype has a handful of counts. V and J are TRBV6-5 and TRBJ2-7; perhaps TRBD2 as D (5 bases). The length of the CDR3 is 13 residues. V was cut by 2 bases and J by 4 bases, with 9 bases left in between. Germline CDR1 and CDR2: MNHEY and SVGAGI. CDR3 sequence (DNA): TGTGCCAGCAGTTACAATGCGGGTTACGAGCAGTACTTC. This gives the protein CASSYNAGYEQYF.

CDR3 bases: TGTGCCAGCGGGGACCTGAGGGGTGAGACCCAGTACTTC. Its translation is CASGDLRGETQYF. V usage is TRBV2 and J usage is TRBJ2-5; possibly TRBD1 or TRBD2 for D (5 bases each). The V and J ends lost 8 bases and 5 bases respectively, with 15 bases between them. The CDR3 sequence is 13 residues long. The germline gives CDR1 SNHLY, CDR2 FYNNEI.

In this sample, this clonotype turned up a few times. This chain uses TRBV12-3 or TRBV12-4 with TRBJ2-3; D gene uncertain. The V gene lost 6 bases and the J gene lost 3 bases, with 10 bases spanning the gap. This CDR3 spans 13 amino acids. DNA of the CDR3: TGTGCCAGCAGACCCAGACTGACAGATACGCAGTATTTT. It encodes CASRPRLTDTQYF.

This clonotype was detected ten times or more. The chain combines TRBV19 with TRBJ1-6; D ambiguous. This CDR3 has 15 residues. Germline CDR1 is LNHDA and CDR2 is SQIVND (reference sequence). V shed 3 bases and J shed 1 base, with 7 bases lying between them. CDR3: CASSIVVSYNSPLHF. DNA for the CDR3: TGTGCCAGTAGTATCGTGGTTTCCTATAATTCACCCCTCCACTTT.

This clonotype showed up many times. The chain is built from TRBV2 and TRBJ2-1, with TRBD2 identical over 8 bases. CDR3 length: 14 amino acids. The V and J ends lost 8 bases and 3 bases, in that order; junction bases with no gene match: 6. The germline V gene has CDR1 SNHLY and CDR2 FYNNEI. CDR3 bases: TGTGCCAGCGGGGGGGCGGGAGGCTACAATGAGCAGTTCTTC. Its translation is CASGGAGGYNEQFF.